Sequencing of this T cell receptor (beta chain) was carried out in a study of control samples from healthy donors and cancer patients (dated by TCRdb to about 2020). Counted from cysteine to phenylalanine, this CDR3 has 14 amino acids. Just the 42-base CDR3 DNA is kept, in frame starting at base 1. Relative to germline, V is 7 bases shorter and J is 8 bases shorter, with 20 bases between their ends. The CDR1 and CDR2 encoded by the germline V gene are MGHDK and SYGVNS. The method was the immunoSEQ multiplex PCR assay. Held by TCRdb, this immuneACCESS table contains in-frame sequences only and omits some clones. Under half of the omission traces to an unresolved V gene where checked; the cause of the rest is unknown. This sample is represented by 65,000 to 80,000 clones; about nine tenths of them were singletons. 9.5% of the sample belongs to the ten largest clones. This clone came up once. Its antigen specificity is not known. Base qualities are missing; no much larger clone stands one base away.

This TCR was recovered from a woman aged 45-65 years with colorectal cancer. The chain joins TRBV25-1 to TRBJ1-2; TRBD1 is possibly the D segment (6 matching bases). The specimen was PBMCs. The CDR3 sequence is CASTSRGPPEGYTF. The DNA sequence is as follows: TGTGCCAGCACCTCCAGGGGCCCTCCTGAGGGCTACACCTTC.